Listed below are T cell receptor beta chains from one sample, sequenced in a study of a mutant IDH1 vaccine in newly diagnosed glioma. No antigen has been identified for these receptors. Sequencing used immunoSEQ multiplex PCR; TCRdb keeps in-frame clones, though not all of them. The sample yields 42,000 or so clones, 75% to 85% seen once. Material: PBMCs, obtained from a glioma patient whose treatment included an IDH1 peptide vaccine. These receptors were obtained from a woman aged 45-65 years with glioma. Each CDR3 is given with its conserved first and last residue. Each record gives: V gene, CDR3 length, J gene, CDR3 protein.

TRBV10-3	14	TRBJ2-1	CAIRIAGGDNEQFF
TRBV5-1	16	TRBJ2-5	CASSLGSSGGRETQYF
TRBV29-1	13	TRBJ2-7	CSVQKTRTYEQYF
TRBV5-1	14	TRBJ2-5	CASSLGMGQETQYF
TRBV19	13	TRBJ1-5	CATAHRGNQPQHF
TRBV9	14	TRBJ1-2	CASSVGTGNYGYTF
TRBV14	17	TRBJ2-5	CASSPRDRSSYLETQYF
TRBV11-2	14	TRBJ1-1	CASSLVWGSTEAFF
TRBV2	13	TRBJ2-7	CACSGTGTYEQYF
TRBV29-1	15	TRBJ2-7	CSVGGTGKNTYEQYF
TRBV19	14	TRBJ1-2	CASSSADRGFGYTF
TRBV5-6	16	TRBJ1-6	CASSLQEKLYNSPLHF
TRBV9	16	TRBJ1-1	CASSPNPGGEGTEAFF
TRBV7-9	14	TRBJ2-2	CASSSFTGAGELFF
TRBV2	16	TRBJ1-6	CASSGSVGNSNSPLHF
TRBV18	14	TRBJ2-5	CASSPGQRPETQYF
TRBV13	13	TRBJ2-1	CASSLRLDNEQFF
TRBV9	11	TRBJ2-7	CASSGGPEQYF
TRBV27	12	TRBJ1-6	CASSFGVSPLHF
TRBV5-1	14	TRBJ1-2	CASSVDRGFNGYTF
TRBV2	18	TRBJ2-2	CASCRGSGGTLNTGELFF
TRBV11-2	13	TRBJ1-2	CASSSANYYGYTF
TRBV19	15	TRBJ2-1	CASSKRTGDANEQFF
TRBV7-2	13	TRBJ1-1	CASSITVNTEAFF
TRBV18	15	TRBJ2-1	CASSPRLAGGNEQFF
TRBV5-1	14	TRBJ1-1	CASSLAGGGTEAFF
TRBV27	13	TRBJ1-2	CASSLGGNYGYTF
TRBV14	12	TRBJ2-7	CASSQVPGQQYF
TRBV7-3	14	TRBJ1-1	CASSSTGGNTEAFF
TRBV7-9	16	TRBJ1-3	CASSLSGQGGGNTIYF